The 15 T cell receptor beta chains presented below share a single source sample, sequenced in a study of T cell repertoires in aging, cancer and after chemotherapy. The template was genomic DNA from peripheral blood, not RNA. Multiplex touch-down PCR with TRB-A/B primers amplified rearranged V-D-J TRB sequences. TCRdb processed the multiplex PCR reads anew with MiXCR; each CDR3 protein has one entry. Among roughly 1,400 distinct CDR3 sequences listed, approximately 40% were seen once. The sample taken for sequencing was blood. The origin of the receptors is a human donor with a solid tumor.

This chain joins TRBV20-1 and TRBJ2-7; unclear D gene. From germline, CDR1 is DFQATT and CDR2 SNEGSKA (reference sequence). V shed 0 bases and J shed 0 bases, with 9 bases lying between them. This CDR3 has 14 amino acids. This CDR3 reads CSARDRSSSYEQYF. The CDR3 DNA sequence: TGCAGTGCTAGAGACAGGTCGTCCTCCTACGAGCAGTACTTC.

The chain employs TRBV2 and TRBJ2-7, with TRBD1 identical over 7 bases. Trimming removed 9 bases from V and 4 bases from J; junction bases left unmatched: 3. The V gene's germline CDR1 is SNHLY and CDR2 FYNNEI. The length of the CDR3 is 11 residues. The CDR3 is CASGTEYEQYF. Written as DNA, the CDR3 is TGTGCCAGTGGGACAGAATACGAGCAGTACTTC.

The chain joins TRBV7-9 to TRBJ1-1; D remains ambiguous. The length of the CDR3 is 12 residues. Germline CDR1 reads SEHNR; CDR2 reads FQNEAQ (reference sequence). V was clipped by 2 bases and J by 8 bases, with 9 bases between them. CDR3 sequence (DNA): TGTGCCAGCAGCTTATCTCTGTCGGAAGCTTTCTTT. This translates into CASSLSLSEAFF. Full variable domain (rest looked up from reference TRBV7-9 and TRBJ1-1): DTGVSQNPRHKITKRGQNVTFRCDPISEHNRLYWYRQTLGQGPEFLTYFQNEAQLEKSRLLSDRFSAERPKGSFSTLEIQRTEQGDSAMYLCASSLSLSEAFFGQGTRLTVV.

The genes are TRBV5-1 and TRBJ1-6; TRBD1 matches at 9 bases. In germline, CDR1 is SGHRS, CDR2 YFSETQ. Unmatched junction bases numbered 9, after V lost 2 bases and J lost 9 bases. This CDR3 has 16 residues. This CDR3 is CASSLGTGKSSSPLHF. The CDR3 DNA follows: TGCGCCAGCAGCTTAGGGACAGGGAAATCGTCTTCACCCCTCCACTTT. The full variable domain, rest sourced from reference TRBV5-1 and TRBJ1-6, is KAGVTQTPRYLIKTRGQQVTLSCSPISGHRSVSWYQQTPGQGLQFLFEYFSETQRNKGNFPGRFSGRQFSNSRSEMNVSTLELGDSALYLCASSLGTGKSSSPLHFGNGTRLTVT.

The chain is built from TRBV28 and TRBJ2-1, with 7 bases fitting TRBD2. V shed 4 bases, J shed 4 bases, and the junction held 16 bases outside the gene matches. CDR3 size: 18 residues. Germline V gene sequence: CDR1 MDHEN, CDR2 SYDVKM. The CDR3, as DNA: TGTGCCAGCAGTTCGCCCAGCGCTGGCGGGAGTGGGTACAATGAGCAGTTCTTC. As protein: CASSSPSAGGSGYNEQFF.

The genes are TRBV12-3 or TRBV12-4 and TRBJ1-2, with 9 bases aligning to TRBD1. V shed 7 bases, J shed 2 bases, and the junction held 8 bases outside the gene matches. The CDR3 has 15 amino acids. Here the CDR3 reads CASTREGQGNYGYTF. For the CDR3, the DNA is TGTGCCAGCACCAGGGAAGGACAGGGGAACTATGGCTACACCTTC.

In its sample, this clonotype is large (0.1 to 1%). The rearrangement links TRBV6-5 to TRBJ2-7, with D hard to call. This CDR3 comprises 12 residues. Germline V gives CDR1 MNHEY, CDR2 SVGAGI. Deletions cut 1 base from V and 5 bases from J, with 6 bases between. CDR3 sequence: CASSYLGNEQYF. CDR3 DNA: TGTGCCAGCAGTTACTTGGGGAACGAGCAGTACTTC.

This clonotype was detected a few times. The chain recombines TRBV7-2 with TRBJ2-3; D is ambiguous. CDR1 and CDR2 (germline): SGHTA, FQGNSA. This CDR3 has 12 residues. Trimming left V 5 bases short and J 5 bases short, with 8 bases between. The CDR3 reads CASSRLLDTQYF. The DNA for the CDR3 is TGTGCCAGCAGCAGGCTTCTAGATACGCAGTATTTT.

This clonotype is large (0.1 to 1%) within its sample. This chain joins TRBV6-5 and TRBJ2-1; TRBD2 agrees at 8 bases. The V gene end was trimmed by 4 bases and the J gene end by 1 base; junction bases not matched to a gene: 6. Germline V CDR1 and CDR2: MNHEY, SVGAGI. This CDR3 comprises 16 residues. The CDR3 here is CASSLGAGGSYNEQFF. The CDR3, as DNA: TGTGCCAGCAGTTTGGGGGCGGGGGGATCCTACAATGAGCAGTTCTTC.

The V call is TRBV20-1, the J call TRBJ2-4; possibly TRBD2 for D (6 bases). V was clipped by 0 bases and J by 0 bases, with 18 bases between them. Germline V gene lookup returns CDR1 DFQATT and CDR2 SNEGSKA (reference sequence). The CDR3 loop spans 18 amino acids. The DNA of the CDR3 is TGCAGTGCTAGAGATCGGGGCGGGACGGCGACAGCCAAAAACATTCAGTACTTC. Its translation is CSARDRGGTATAKNIQYF.

The chain is built from TRBV12-3 or TRBV12-4 and TRBJ1-3; D gene unclear. The V end lost 6 bases, the J end lost 0 bases, and 15 bases lay between the germline ends. This CDR3 spans 16 amino acids. The CDR3, as DNA: TGTGCCAGCAGCCCGTTGTCGGCGAGCTCTGGAAACACCATATATTTT. This gives the protein CASSPLSASSGNTIYF.

The V and J genes are TRBV27 and TRBJ2-3; the D is unclear. In germline, CDR1 is MNHEY, CDR2 SMNVEV (reference sequence). The CDR3 contains 15 residues. Trimming cost V 2 bases and J 2 bases, with 11 bases left between them. CDR3 nucleotide sequence: TGTGCCAGCAGTTTAAGGGCCCGTAACACAGATACGCAGTATTTT. Translating it yields CASSLRARNTDTQYF.

This clonotype showed up just a few times. This sequence joins TRBV6-5 and TRBJ2-2; 10 nucleotides line up with TRBD2. CDR1 MNHEY and CDR2 SVGAGI come from the germline V gene. V shed 2 bases, J shed 1 base, and the junction held 1 base outside the gene matches. The CDR3 is made up of 16 amino acids. CDR3 DNA: TGTGCCAGCAGTTACCGGACTAGCGGGAACACCGGGGAGCTGTTTTTT. Translation: CASSYRTSGNTGELFF.

Judged by abundance, this clonotype is large. This rearrangement joins TRBV29-1 to TRBJ2-7; TRBD1 agrees at 9 bases. The length of the CDR3 is 14 residues. Germline V CDR1 and CDR2: SQVTM, ANQGSEA. Trimming took 4 bases from V and 2 from J; bases not matched to a gene: 6. This chain's CDR3 is CSVVLGQGPYEQYF. As DNA, the CDR3 is TGCAGCGTTGTGCTGGGACAGGGACCCTACGAGCAGTACTTC.

This clonotype came up a few times. The CDR3 DNA reads as TGTGCCAGCAGTGCGAATACTCAGGGGACCTATAATTCACCCCTCCACTTT. Translation: CASSANTQGTYNSPLHF. The chain employs TRBV12-3 or TRBV12-4 and TRBJ1-6, with D perhaps TRBD1 (6 bases). V lost 5 bases to trimming and J lost 2 bases, with 16 bases between them. CDR3 length: 17 residues.